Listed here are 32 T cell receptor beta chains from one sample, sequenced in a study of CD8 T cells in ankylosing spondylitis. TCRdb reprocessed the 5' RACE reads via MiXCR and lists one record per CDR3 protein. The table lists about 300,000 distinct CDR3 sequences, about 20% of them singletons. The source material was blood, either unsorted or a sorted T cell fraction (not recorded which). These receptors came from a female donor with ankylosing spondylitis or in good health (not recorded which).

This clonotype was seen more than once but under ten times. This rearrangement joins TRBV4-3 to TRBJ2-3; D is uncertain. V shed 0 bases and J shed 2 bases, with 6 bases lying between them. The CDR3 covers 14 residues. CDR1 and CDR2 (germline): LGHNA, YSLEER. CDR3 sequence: CASSQERYTDTQYF. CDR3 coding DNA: TGCGCCAGCAGCCAAGAAAGGTACACAGATACGCAGTATTTT.

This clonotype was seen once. This CDR3 is CASSVGEKGYTF. Here the CDR3 DNA reads TGTGCCAGCAGCGTAGGGGAGAAAGGCTACACCTTC. The chain has TRBV9 and TRBJ1-2; no clear D. Per the germline V gene, CDR1 is SGDLS and CDR2 is YYNGEE. The CDR3 loop spans 12 amino acids. Trimming left V 0 bases short and J 8 bases short, with 8 bases between.

CDR3 DNA sequence: TGCGCCAGCAGCCCGAGAGGTGGACTAGAGGCCTACGAGCAGTACTTC. Translating it yields CASSPRGGLEAYEQYF. The chain employs TRBV5-1 and TRBJ2-7, with 7 bases matching TRBD2. The length of the CDR3 is 16 residues. Germline values: CDR1 SGHRS, CDR2 YFSETQ. The V gene end was trimmed by 4 bases and the J gene end by 2 bases; junction bases not matched to a gene: 12.

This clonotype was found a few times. CDR3 amino acids: CATSRADYSYNEQFF. DNA for the CDR3: TGTGCCACCAGCCGAGCGGACTACTCCTACAATGAGCAGTTCTTC. V is TRBV15 and J is TRBJ2-1; a possible D gene is TRBD2 (6 bases). The CDR3 spans 15 residues. V lost 5 bases and J lost 0, with 11 bases in between. Germline lookup yields CDR1 LNHNV and CDR2 YYDKDF (reference sequence). Filled out from reference TRBV15 and TRBJ2-1, the complete variable domain reads DAMVIQNPRYQVTQFGKPVTLSCSQTLNHNVMYWYQQKSSQAPKLLFHYYDKDFNNEADTPDNFQSRRPNTSFCFLDIRSPGLGDTAMYLCATSRADYSYNEQFFGPGTRLTVL.

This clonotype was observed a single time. CDR3 DNA: TGTGCCACCAGTGGGTTCCCCTGGGCAGATCGTGGCTACACCTTC. Protein: CATSGFPWADRGYTF. The chain has TRBV24-1 and TRBJ1-2; D is unresolved. The V and J ends lost 5 bases and 7 bases respectively, with 19 bases between them. Germline CDR1 is KGHDR and CDR2 is SFDVKD. CDR3 size: 15 residues.

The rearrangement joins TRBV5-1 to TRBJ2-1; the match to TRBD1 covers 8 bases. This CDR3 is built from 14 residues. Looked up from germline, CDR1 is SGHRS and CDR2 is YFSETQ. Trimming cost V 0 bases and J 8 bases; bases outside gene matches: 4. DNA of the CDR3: TGCGCCAGCAGCTTGGGAGACAGGGGCGATGAGCAGTTCTTC. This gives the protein CASSLGDRGDEQFF. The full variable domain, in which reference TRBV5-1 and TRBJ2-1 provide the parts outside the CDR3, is KAGVTQTPRYLIKTRGQQVTLSCSPISGHRSVSWYQQTPGQGLQFLFEYFSETQRNKGNFPGRFSGRQFSNSRSEMNVSTLELGDSALYLCASSLGDRGDEQFFGPGTRLTVL.

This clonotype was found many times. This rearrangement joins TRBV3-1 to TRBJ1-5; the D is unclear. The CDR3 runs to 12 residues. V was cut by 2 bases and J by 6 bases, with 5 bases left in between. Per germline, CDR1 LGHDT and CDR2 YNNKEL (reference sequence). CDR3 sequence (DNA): TGTGCCAGCAGCCAAACGGGTCAGCCCCAGCATTTT. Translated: CASSQTGQPQHF.

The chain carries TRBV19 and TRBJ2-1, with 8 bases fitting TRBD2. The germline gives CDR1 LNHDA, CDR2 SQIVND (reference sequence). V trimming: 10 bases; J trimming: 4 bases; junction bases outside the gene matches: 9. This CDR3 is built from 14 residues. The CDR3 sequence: CATPTSGRYNEQFF. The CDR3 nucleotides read TGTGCCACTCCCACTAGCGGCAGATACAATGAGCAGTTCTTC.

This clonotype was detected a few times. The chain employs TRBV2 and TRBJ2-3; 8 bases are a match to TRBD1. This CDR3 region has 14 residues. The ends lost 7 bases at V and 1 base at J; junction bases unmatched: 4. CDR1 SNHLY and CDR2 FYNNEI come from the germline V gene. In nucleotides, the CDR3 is TGTGCCAGCACCATGACAGGGGGCACAGATACGCAGTATTTT. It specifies CASTMTGGTDTQYF. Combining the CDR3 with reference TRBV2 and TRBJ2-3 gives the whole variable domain EPEVTQTPSHQVTQMGQEVILRCVPISNHLYFYWYRQILGQKVEFLVSFYNNEISEKSEIFDDQFSVERPDGSNFTLKIRSTKLEDSAMYFCASTMTGGTDTQYFGPGTRLTVL.

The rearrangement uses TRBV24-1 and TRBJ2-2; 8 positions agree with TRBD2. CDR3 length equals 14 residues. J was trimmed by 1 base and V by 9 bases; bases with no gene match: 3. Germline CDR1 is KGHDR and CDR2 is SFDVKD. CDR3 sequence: CATGAGVNTGELFF. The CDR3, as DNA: TGTGCCACCGGAGCGGGAGTGAACACCGGGGAGCTGTTTTTT.

The CDR3 reads CASSTGADPYEQYF. CDR3 bases: TGTGCCAGCTCAACAGGGGCGGACCCCTACGAGCAGTACTTC. The chain couples TRBV18 to TRBJ2-7; 7 bases match TRBD1. The trim removed 5 bases at V and 2 bases at J, leaving 6 bases unmatched. The CDR3 extends over 14 amino acids. The germline gives CDR1 KGHSH, CDR2 LQKENI.

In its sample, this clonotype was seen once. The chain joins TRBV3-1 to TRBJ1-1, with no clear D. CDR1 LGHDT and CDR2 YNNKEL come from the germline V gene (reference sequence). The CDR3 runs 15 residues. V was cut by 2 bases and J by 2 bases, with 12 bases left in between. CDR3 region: CASSQLGRSNTEAFF. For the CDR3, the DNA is TGTGCCAGCAGCCAATTAGGTCGTAGCAACACTGAAGCTTTCTTT.

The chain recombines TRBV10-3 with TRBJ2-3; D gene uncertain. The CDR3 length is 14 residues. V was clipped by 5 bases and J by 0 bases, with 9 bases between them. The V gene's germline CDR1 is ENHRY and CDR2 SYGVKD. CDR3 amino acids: CAISPHLSTDTQYF. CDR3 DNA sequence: TGTGCCATCAGTCCACACCTGAGCACAGATACGCAGTATTTT.

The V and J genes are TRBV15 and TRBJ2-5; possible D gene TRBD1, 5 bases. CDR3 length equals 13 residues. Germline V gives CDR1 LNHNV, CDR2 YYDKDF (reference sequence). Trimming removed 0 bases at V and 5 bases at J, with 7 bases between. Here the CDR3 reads CATSRDRAETQYF. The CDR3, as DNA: TGTGCCACCAGCAGAGACAGGGCCGAGACCCAGTACTTC. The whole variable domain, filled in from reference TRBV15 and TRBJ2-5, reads DAMVIQNPRYQVTQFGKPVTLSCSQTLNHNVMYWYQQKSSQAPKLLFHYYDKDFNNEADTPDNFQSRRPNTSFCFLDIRSPGLGDTAMYLCATSRDRAETQYFGPGTRLLVL.

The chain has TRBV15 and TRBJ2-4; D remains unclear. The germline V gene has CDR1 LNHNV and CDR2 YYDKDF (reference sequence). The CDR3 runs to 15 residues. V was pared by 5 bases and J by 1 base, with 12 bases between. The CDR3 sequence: CATSLGGAAKNIQYF. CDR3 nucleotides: TGTGCCACCAGCCTAGGTGGAGCGGCCAAAAACATTCAGTACTTC.

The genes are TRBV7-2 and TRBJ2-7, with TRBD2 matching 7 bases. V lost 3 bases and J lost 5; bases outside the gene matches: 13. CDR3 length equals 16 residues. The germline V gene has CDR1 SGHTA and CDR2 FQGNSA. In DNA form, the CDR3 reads TGTGCCAGCAGCTTTGCCCCTTCGGGAGGAGTCCACGAGCAGTACTTC. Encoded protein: CASSFAPSGGVHEQYF.

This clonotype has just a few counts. As DNA, the CDR3 is TGCAGTGTTACCCGGGGGGGGCCCAAAAACATTCAGTACTTC. This codes for CSVTRGGPKNIQYF. J is TRBJ2-4 and V is TRBV20-1; 8 bases map to TRBD2. The trim removed 7 bases at V and 2 bases at J, leaving 7 bases unmatched. The CDR3 covers 14 residues. Germline V lookup: CDR1 DFQATT, CDR2 SNEGSKA (reference sequence).

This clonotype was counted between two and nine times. The CDR3 coding sequence is TGTGCCAGCAGTTACTCGTCTAGCGAATACGAGCAGTACTTC. This codes for CASSYSSSEYEQYF. The rearrangement uses TRBV6-5 and TRBJ2-7, with D perhaps matching TRBD2 (6 bases). The CDR3 sequence is 14 residues long. V lost 0 bases, J lost 4 bases, and 10 bases lay in between. The V gene's germline CDR1 is MNHEY and CDR2 SVGAGI.

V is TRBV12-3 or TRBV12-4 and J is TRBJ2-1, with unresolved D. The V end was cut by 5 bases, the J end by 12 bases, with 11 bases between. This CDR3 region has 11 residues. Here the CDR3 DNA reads TGTGCCAGCAGTCCCCTTGTGGTGCAGTTCTTC. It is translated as CASSPLVVQFF.

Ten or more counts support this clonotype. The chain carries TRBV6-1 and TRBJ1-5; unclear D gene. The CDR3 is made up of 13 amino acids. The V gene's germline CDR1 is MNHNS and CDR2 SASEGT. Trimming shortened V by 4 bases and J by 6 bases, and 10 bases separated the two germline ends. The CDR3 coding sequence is TGTGCCAGCAGTGGGACCGGCACTCAGCCCCAGCATTTT. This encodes CASSGTGTQPQHF.

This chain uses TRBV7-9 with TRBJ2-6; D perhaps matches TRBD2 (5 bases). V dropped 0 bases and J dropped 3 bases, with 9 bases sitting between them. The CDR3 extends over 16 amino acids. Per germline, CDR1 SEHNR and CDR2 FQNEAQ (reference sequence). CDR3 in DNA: TGTGCCAGCAGCTTAGCCCAGGCGGGTGGGGCCAACGTCCTGACTTTC. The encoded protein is CASSLAQAGGANVLTF.

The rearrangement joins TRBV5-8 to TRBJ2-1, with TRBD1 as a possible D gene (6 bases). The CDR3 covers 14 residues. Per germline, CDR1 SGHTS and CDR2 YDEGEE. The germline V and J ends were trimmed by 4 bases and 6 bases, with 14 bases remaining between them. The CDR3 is CASSPGGPCNEQFF. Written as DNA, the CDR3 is TGTGCCAGCAGCCCTGGGGGCCCCTGCAATGAGCAGTTCTTC. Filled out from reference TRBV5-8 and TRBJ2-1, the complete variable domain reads EAGVTQSPTHLIKTRGQQATLRCSPISGHTSVYWYQQALGLGLQFLLWYDEGEERNRGNFPPRFSGRQFPNYSSELNVNALELEDSALYLCASSPGGPCNEQFFGPGTRLTVL.

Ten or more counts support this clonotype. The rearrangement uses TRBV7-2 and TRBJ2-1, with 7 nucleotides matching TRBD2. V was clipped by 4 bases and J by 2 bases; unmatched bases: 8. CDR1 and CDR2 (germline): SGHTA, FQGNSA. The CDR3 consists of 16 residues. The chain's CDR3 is CASSSLAGAPYNEQFF. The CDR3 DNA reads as TGTGCCAGCAGCTCCCTGGCGGGAGCGCCCTACAATGAGCAGTTCTTC.

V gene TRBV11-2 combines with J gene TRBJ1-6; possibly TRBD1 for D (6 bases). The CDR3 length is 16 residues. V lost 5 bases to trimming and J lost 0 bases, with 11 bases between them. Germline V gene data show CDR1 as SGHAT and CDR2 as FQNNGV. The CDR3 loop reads CASSEQGSSYNSPLHF. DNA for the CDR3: TGTGCCAGCAGCGAACAGGGTAGCTCCTATAATTCACCCCTCCACTTT.

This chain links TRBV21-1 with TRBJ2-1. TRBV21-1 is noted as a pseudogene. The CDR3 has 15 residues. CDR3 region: CARKGKAGQYNEQFF. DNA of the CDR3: TGTGCCAGAAAGGGTAAGGCCGGCCAATACAATGAGCAGTTCTTC.

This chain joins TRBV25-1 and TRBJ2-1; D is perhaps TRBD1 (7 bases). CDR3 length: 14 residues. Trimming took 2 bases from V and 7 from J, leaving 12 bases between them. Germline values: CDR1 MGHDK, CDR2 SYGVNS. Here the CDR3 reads CASSELQGRNEQFF. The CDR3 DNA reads TGTGCCAGCAGTGAACTACAGGGGAGGAATGAGCAGTTCTTC.

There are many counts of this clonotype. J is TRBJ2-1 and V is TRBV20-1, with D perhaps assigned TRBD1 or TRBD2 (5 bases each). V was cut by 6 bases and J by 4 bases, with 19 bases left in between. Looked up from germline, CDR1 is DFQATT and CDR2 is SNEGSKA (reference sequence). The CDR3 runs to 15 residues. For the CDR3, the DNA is TGCAGTGCGGACCCGGGGACCTCGGAATACAATGAGCAGTTCTTC. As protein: CSADPGTSEYNEQFF.

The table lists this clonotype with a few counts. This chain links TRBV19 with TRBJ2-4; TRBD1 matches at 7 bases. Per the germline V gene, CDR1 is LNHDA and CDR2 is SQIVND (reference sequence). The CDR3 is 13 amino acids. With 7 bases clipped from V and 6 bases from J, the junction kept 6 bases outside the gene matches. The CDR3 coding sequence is TGTGCCAGTACCCCAAGACAGGGAAACATTCAGTACTTC. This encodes CASTPRQGNIQYF.

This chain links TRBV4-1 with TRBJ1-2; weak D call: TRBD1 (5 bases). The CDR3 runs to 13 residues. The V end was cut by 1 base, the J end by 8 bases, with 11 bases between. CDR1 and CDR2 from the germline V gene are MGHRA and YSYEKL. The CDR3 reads CASSQVAGSGYTF. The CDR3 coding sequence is TGCGCCAGCAGCCAAGTAGCAGGGAGCGGCTACACCTTC.

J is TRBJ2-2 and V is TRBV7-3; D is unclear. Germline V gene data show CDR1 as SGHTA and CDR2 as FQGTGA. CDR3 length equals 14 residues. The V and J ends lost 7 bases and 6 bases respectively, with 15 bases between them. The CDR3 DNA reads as TGTGCCAGCACCCGGGCGGCGCAATCCGGGGAGCTGTTTTTT. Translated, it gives CASTRAAQSGELFF. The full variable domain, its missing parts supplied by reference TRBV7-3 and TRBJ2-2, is GAGVSQTPSNKVTEKGKYVELRCDPISGHTALYWYRQSLGQGPEFLIYFQGTGAADDSGLPNDRFFAVRPEGSVSTLKIQRTERGDSAVYLCASTRAAQSGELFFGEGSRLTVL.

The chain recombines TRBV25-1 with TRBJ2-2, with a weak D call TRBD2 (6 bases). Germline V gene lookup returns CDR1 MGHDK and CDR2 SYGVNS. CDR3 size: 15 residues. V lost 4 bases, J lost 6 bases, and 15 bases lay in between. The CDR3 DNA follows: TGTGCCAGCAGTGGTAGCGGATGGGTGTCCGGGGAGCTGTTTTTT. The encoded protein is CASSGSGWVSGELFF.

DNA for the CDR3: TGTGCCAGCAGTTGGGGACAGCGTATGGGCGAGCAGTACTTC. Encoded protein: CASSWGQRMGEQYF. The V call is TRBV27, the J call TRBJ2-7; TRBD1 aligns across 7 bases. The trim removed 4 bases at V and 6 bases at J, leaving 9 bases unmatched. The CDR3 contains 14 residues. Germline V gene lookup returns CDR1 MNHEY and CDR2 SMNVEV (reference sequence).